The 6 T cell receptor beta chains given below trace back to one sample, sequenced in a study of high-grade serous ovarian cancer treatment subgroups. Tumor tissue was taken before any definitive surgery or chemotherapy was given. Generated by immunoSEQ multiplex PCR, the TCRdb table keeps only in-frame clones and is missing some. The sample has thousands of clones; roughly 77% are singletons. The sequencing input was tumor tissue. The receptors here all came from a human donor with high-grade serous ovarian cancer.

This chain links TRBV2 with TRBJ2-3; 12 nucleotides align to TRBD2. CDR1 and CDR2 from the germline V gene are SNHLY and FYNNEI. V lost 4 bases and J lost 1; bases outside the gene matches: 9. This CDR3 comprises 18 residues. Here the CDR3 reads CASSVTSGGQGGTDTQYF. CDR3 in DNA: TGTGCCAGCAGTGTGACTAGCGGGGGCCAGGGAGGCACAGATACGCAGTATTTT. Using reference TRBV2 and TRBJ2-3 for the parts outside the CDR3, the full variable domain is EPEVTQTPSHQVTQMGQEVILRCVPISNHLYFYWYRQILGQKVEFLVSFYNNEISEKSEIFDDQFSVERPDGSNFTLKIRSTKLEDSAMYFCASSVTSGGQGGTDTQYFGPGTRLTVL.

There are a few counts of this clone. This chain uses TRBV4-3 with TRBJ2-7; 10 positions match TRBD2. V lost 1 base, J lost 2 bases, and 5 bases stayed unmatched. The germline gives CDR1 LGHNA, CDR2 YSLEER. CDR3 length equals 16 residues. The CDR3 coding sequence is TGCGCCAGCAGCCAAGGGCTAGCGGGAGACCCCTACGAGCAGTACTTC. Amino acid sequence: CASSQGLAGDPYEQYF.

The chain uses TRBV5-1 and TRBJ2-2; 7 bases map to TRBD1. CDR1 SGHRS and CDR2 YFSETQ come from the germline V gene. V dropped 9 bases and J dropped 3; count of bases not matched to a gene: 8. This CDR3 has 14 residues. CDR3 nucleotide sequence: TGCGCCACCCGACAGGGTAGCGACACCGGGGAGCTGTTTTTT. Protein sequence: CATRQGSDTGELFF.

V usage is TRBV7-9 and J usage is TRBJ2-7; the D gene is possibly TRBD2 (6 bases). V gave up 5 bases and J gave up 0 bases, with 14 bases separating them. Looked up from germline, CDR1 is SEHNR and CDR2 is FQNEAQ (reference sequence). The CDR3 has 15 amino acids. The CDR3 loop reads CASSPRGAGSYEQYF. In DNA form, the CDR3 reads TGTGCCAGCAGCCCTCGGGGAGCGGGCTCCTACGAGCAGTACTTC.

V is TRBV16 and J is TRBJ2-5, with a weak D call TRBD1 (5 bases). With the DNA end fitting TRBJ2-7 better, the J assignment may be wrong. The CDR3 totals 14 residues. The germline V gene has CDR1 KGHSY and CDR2 FQNENV. CDR3 DNA sequence: TGTGCCAGCAGCCGTTCAGGGTTTCCCCCCGAGCAGTACTTC. Translating gives CASSRSGFPPEQYF.

The CDR3 sequence is CASSLSGGFSDTQYF. In nucleotides, the CDR3 is TGTGCCAGCAGCTTAAGCGGGGGGTTTTCGGATACGCAGTATTTT. The chain couples TRBV5-4 to TRBJ2-3, with 9 nucleotides matching TRBD2. Germline V gene data show CDR1 as SGHNT and CDR2 as YYREEE (reference sequence). V lost 2 bases, J lost 6 bases, and 7 bases stayed unmatched. The length of the CDR3 is 15 residues.